Sequencing of this TCR beta chain was carried out in a study of blood T cell repertoires in COVID-19. Overall study: Donors in the United States, Italy and Spain gave samples during acute or convalescent COVID-19.

The repertoire was sequenced with immunoSEQ multiplex PCR; TCRdb's copy has only in-frame clones and lacks some. The sample includes 250,000 to 400,000 clones, over 75% seen only once; the top ten take about 5.2%. This CDR3 is 15 amino acids long. The germline CDR1 and CDR2 sequences are SGHKS and YYEKEE (reference sequence). V lost 4 bases and J 0 bases, leaving 13 bases between the germline ends. Clinical histories supplied by participants themselves formed the basis of cohort assignment. The chain recombines TRBV5-5 with TRBJ1-2; possible D gene TRBD1, 5 bases. The sequencing sample was made of PBMCs or T cells enriched from blood (not recorded which). This sequence originates from a woman younger than 45 who had recovered from COVID-19. CDR3 amino acids: CASSAGPTTNYGYTF. The CDR3 nucleotides are TGTGCCAGCAGCGCGGGACCGACTACTAACTATGGCTACACCTTC.